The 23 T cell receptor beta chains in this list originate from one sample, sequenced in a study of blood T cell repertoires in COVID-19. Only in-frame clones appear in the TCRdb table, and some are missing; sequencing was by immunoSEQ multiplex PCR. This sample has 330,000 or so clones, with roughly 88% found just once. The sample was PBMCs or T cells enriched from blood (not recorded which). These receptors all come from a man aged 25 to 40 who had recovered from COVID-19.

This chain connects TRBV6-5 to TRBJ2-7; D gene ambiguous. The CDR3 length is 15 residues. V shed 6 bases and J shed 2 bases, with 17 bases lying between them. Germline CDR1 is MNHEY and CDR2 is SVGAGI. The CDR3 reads CASSPAFLPTYEQYF. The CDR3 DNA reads TGTGCCAGCAGCCCCGCCTTCCTACCCACCTACGAGCAGTACTTC.

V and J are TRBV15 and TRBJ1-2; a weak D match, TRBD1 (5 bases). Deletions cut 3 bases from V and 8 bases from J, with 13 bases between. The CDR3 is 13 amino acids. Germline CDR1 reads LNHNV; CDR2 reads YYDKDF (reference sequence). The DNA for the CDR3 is TGTGCCACCAGCAGGGGATCGGGGGAAGGCTACACCTTC. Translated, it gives CATSRGSGEGYTF.

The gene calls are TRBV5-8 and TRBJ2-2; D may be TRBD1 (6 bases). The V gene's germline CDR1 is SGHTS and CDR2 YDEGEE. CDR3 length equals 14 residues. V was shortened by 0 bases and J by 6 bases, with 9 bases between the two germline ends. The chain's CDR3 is CASSLGGPAGELFF. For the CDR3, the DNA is TGTGCCAGCAGCTTGGGGGGGCCCGCCGGGGAGCTGTTTTTT.

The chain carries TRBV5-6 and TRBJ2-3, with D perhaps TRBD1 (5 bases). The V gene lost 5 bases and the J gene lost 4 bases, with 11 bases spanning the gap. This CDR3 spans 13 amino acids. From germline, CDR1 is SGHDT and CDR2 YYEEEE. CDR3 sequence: CASSPREADTQYF. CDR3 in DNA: TGTGCCAGCAGTCCCAGGGAAGCAGATACGCAGTATTTT.

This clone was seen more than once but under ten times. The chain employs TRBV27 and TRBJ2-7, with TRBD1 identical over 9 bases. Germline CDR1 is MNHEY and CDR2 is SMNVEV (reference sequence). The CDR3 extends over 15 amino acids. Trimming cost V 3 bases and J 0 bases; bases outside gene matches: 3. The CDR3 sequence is CASSFPDRGSYEQYF. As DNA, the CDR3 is TGTGCCAGCAGTTTCCCGGACAGGGGCTCCTACGAGCAGTACTTC.

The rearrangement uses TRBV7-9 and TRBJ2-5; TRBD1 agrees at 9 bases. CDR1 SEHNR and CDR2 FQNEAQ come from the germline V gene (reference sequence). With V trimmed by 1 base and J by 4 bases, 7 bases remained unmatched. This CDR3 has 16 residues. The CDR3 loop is CASSLETGGFPETQYF. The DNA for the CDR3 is TGTGCCAGCAGCTTAGAGACAGGGGGTTTTCCAGAGACCCAGTACTTC.

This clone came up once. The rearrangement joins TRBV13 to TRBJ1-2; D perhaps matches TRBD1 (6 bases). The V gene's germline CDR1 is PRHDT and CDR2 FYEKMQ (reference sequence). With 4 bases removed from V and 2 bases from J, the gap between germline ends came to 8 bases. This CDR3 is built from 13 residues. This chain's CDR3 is CASSYGQNYGYTF. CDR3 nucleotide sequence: TGTGCCAGCAGCTACGGACAGAACTATGGCTACACCTTC.

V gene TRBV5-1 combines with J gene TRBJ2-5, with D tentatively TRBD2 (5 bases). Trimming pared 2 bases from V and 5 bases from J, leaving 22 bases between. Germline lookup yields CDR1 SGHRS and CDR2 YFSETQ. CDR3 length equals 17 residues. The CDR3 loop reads CASSFLSKGGFGETQYF. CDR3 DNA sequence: TGCGCCAGCAGCTTCTTGAGCAAGGGCGGGTTCGGGGAGACCCAGTACTTC.

In nucleotides, the CDR3 is TGTGCCAGCAGTTCGACAGGGGACGCGAACACCGGGGAGCTGTTTTTT. It yields the protein CASSSTGDANTGELFF. The chain is built from TRBV27 and TRBJ2-2, with 8 bases that match TRBD1. The junction had 4 bases not matched to a gene; V was cut back by 4 bases and J by 0 bases. The length of the CDR3 is 16 residues. Germline-derived CDR1 and CDR2 are MNHEY and SMNVEV (reference sequence).

The CDR3: CASSFPGGYGYTF. The CDR3 DNA is TGTGCCAGCAGCTTTCCAGGGGGCTATGGCTACACCTTC. The gene calls are TRBV11-3 and TRBJ1-2; TRBD1 matches at 7 bases. After removal of 3 bases from V and 4 bases from J, the junction contained 2 bases not matched to a gene. This CDR3 is 13 amino acids long. Germline V gene lookup returns CDR1 SGHNT and CDR2 YENEEA.

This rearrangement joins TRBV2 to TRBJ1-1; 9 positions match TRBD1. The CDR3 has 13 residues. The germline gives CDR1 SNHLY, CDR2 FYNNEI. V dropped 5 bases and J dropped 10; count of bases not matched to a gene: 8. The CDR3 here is CASSPGTGFGAFF. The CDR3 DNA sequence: TGTGCCAGCAGTCCCGGGACAGGGTTTGGAGCTTTCTTT.

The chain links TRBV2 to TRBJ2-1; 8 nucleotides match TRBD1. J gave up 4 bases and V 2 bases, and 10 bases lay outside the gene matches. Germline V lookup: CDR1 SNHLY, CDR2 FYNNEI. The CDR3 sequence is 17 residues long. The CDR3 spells CASSEPGQEPTYNEQFF. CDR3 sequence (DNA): TGTGCCAGCAGTGAACCGGGACAGGAACCAACGTACAATGAGCAGTTCTTC.

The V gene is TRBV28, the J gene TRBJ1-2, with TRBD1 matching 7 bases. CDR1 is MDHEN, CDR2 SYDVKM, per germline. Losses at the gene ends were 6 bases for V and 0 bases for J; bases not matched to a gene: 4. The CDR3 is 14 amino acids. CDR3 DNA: TGTGCCAGCAGCCGGGACAGTTCTAACTATGGCTACACCTTC. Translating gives CASSRDSSNYGYTF.

CDR3 residues: CASSKDSSGANVLTF. Written as DNA, the CDR3 is TGTGCCAGTAGTAAGGACAGCTCTGGGGCCAACGTCCTGACTTTC. The rearrangement joins TRBV19 to TRBJ2-6, with D possibly being TRBD1 (6 bases). V lost 4 bases and J lost 0, with 7 bases in between. The CDR3 runs 15 residues. The germline CDR1 and CDR2 sequences are LNHDA and SQIVND (reference sequence).

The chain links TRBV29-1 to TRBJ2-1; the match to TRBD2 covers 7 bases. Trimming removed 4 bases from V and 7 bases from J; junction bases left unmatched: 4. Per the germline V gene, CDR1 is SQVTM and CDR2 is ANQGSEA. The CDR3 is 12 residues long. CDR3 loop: CSVVVGGNEQFF. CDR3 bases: TGCAGCGTTGTGGTGGGGGGGAATGAGCAGTTCTTC.

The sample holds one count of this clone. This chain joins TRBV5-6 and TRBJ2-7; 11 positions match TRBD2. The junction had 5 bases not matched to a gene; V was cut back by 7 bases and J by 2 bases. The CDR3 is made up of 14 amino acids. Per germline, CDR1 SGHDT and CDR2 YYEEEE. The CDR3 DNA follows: TGTGCCAGCCGTAGCGGGGGGGAAGCCTACGAGCAGTACTTC. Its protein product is CASRSGGEAYEQYF.

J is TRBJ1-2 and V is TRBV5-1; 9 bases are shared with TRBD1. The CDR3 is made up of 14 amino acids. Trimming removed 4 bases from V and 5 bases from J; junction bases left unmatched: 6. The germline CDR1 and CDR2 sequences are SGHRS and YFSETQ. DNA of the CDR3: TGCGCCAGCAGCCCGCAGACAGGGGGTTATGGCTACACCTTC. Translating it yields CASSPQTGGYGYTF.

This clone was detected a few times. CDR3 region: CASSTYRGDRALREQYF. The CDR3 DNA follows: TGCGCCAGCAGCACGTACCGGGGTGACAGGGCTTTAAGGGAGCAGTACTTC. The chain recombines TRBV5-1 with TRBJ2-7; 7 nucleotides agree with TRBD1. V shed 4 bases and J 7 bases; nucleotides not matched to a gene: 20. The CDR3 has 17 amino acids. Germline values: CDR1 SGHRS, CDR2 YFSETQ.

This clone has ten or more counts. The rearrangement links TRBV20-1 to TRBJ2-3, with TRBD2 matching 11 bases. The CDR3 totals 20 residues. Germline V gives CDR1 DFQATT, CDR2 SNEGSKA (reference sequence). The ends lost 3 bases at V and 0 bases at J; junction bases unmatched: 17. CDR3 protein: CSASGLAGGLNVESTDTQYF. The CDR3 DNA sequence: TGCAGTGCTAGTGGGCTAGCGGGGGGTTTAAACGTCGAAAGCACAGATACGCAGTATTTT.

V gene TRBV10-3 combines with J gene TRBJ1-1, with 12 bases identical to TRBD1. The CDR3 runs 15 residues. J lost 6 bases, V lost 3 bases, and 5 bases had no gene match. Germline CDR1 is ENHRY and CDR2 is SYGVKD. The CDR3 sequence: CAISEPGQGAPEAFF. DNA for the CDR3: TGTGCCATCAGTGAACCGGGACAGGGGGCGCCTGAAGCTTTCTTT.

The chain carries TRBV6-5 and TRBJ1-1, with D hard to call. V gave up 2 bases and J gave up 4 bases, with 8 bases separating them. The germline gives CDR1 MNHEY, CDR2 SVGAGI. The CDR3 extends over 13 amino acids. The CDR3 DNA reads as TGTGCCAGCAGTTACCCGGGGTCCACTGAAGCTTTCTTT. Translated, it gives CASSYPGSTEAFF.

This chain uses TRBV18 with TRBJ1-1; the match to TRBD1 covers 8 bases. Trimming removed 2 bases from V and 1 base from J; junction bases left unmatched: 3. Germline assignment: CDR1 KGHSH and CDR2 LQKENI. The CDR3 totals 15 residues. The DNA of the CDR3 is TGTGCCAGCTCACCAAGGACAGGGAAGAACACTGAAGCTTTCTTT. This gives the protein CASSPRTGKNTEAFF.

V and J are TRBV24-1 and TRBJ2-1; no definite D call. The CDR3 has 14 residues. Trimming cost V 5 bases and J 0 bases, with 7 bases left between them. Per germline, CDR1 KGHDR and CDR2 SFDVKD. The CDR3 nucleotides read TGTGCCACCAGTGGCGGTTACTCCTACAATGAGCAGTTCTTC. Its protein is CATSGGYSYNEQFF.